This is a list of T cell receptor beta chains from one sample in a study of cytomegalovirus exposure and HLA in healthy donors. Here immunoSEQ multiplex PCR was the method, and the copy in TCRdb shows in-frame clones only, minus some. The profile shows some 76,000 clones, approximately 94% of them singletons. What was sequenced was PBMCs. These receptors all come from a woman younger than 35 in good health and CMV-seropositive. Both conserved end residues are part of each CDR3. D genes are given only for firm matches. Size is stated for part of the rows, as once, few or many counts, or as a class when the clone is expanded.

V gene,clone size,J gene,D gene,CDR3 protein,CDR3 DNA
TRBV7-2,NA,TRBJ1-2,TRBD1,CASSLVGTGFYGYTF,TGTGCCAGCAGCTTAGTAGGGACAGGGTTCTATGGCTACACCTTC
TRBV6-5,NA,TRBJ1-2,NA,CASSRQGRTSGYTF,TGTGCCAGCAGCCGCCAGGGGAGAACGAGTGGCTACACCTTC
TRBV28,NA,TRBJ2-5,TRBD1,CASSPPEGGFRETQYF,TGTGCCAGCAGTCCCCCGGAAGGGGGCTTCAGAGAGACCCAGTACTTC
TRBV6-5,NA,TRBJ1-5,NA,CASSPVSSNQPQHF,TGTGCCAGCAGCCCTGTGAGCAGCAATCAGCCCCAGCATTTT
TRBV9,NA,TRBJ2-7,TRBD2,CASSVDSGTYEQYF,TGTGCCAGCAGCGTAGATAGCGGGACCTACGAGCAGTACTTC
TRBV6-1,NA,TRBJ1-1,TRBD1,CASSDRGRGVYEAFF,TGTGCCAGCAGTGACAGGGGGCGCGGGGTATATGAGGCTTTCTTT
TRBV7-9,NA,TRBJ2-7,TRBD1,CASSWGDREKYF,TGTGCCAGCAGCTGGGGAGACAGGGAAAAGTACTTC
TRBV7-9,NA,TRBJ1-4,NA,CASSATGQTNEKLFF,TGTGCCAGCAGCGCTACAGGCCAAACTAATGAAAAACTGTTTTTT
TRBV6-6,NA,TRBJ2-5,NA,CASSLASTHAQETQYF,TGTGCCAGCAGTTTGGCGTCGACTCATGCCCAAGAGACCCAGTACTTC
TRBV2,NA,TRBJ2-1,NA,CASSSSRSYNEQFF,TGTGCCAGCAGCTCTAGTCGTTCCTACAATGAGCAGTTCTTC
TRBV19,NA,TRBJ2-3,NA,CASSITQDTTPLQYF,TGTGCCAGTAGTATAACACAGGACACGACCCCCCTTCAGTATTTT
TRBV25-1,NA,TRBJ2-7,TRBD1,CASSEDRGAYEQYF,TGTGCCAGCAGTGAAGACAGGGGGGCCTACGAGCAGTACTTC
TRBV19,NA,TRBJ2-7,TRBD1,CASSMLPLRRTTGFSYEQYF,TGTGCCAGTAGTATGTTACCCCTGAGACGAACGACAGGGTTCTCCTACGAGCAGTACTTC
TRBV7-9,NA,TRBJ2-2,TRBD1,CASSRDRGDTGELFF,TGTGCCAGCAGCCGGGACAGGGGAGACACCGGGGAGCTGTTTTTT
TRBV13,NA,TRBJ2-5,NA,CASSYGQGRETQYF,TGTGCCAGCAGCTATGGCCAGGGTCGTGAGACCCAGTACTTC
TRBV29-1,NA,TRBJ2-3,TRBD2,CSVEGGFGAGGPDTQYF,TGCAGCGTTGAAGGGGGTTTTGGAGCGGGAGGGCCAGATACGCAGTATTTT
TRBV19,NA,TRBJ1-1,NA,CASSITGSIHTEAFF,TGTGCCAGTAGTATAACGGGGTCGATTCACACTGAAGCTTTCTTT
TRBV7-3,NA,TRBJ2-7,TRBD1,CASSLLPCSSETGCYEQYF,TGTGCCAGCAGCTTACTCCCTTGCTCGTCGGAGACAGGGTGCTACGAGCAGTACTTC
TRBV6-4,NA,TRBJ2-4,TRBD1,CASSDGLEGAYKNIQYF,TGTGCCAGCAGTGACGGATTAGAGGGGGCGTACAAAAACATTCAGTACTTC
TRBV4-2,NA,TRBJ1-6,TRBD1,CASSQGTGVYNSPLHF,TGTGCCAGCAGCCAAGGCACAGGGGTTTATAATTCACCCCTCCACTTT
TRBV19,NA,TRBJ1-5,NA,CASSSAAGYSREPQHF,TGTGCCAGTAGCTCCGCAGCCGGGTATAGCAGGGAGCCCCAGCATTTT
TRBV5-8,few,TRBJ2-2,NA,CASSLYPSGELFF,TGTGCCAGCAGCTTGTATCCTTCCGGGGAGCTGTTTTTT
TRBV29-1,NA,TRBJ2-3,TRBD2,CSVDGLAGSTDTQYF,TGCAGCGTTGACGGGCTAGCGGGAAGCACAGATACGCAGTATTTT
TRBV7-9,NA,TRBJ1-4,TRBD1,CASSSIGTAIATNEKLFF,TGTGCCAGCAGCTCCATCGGGACAGCCATTGCAACTAATGAAAAACTGTTTTTT
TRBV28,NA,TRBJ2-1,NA,CASTYRVFGEQFF,TGTGCCAGCACCTATCGGGTGTTTGGTGAGCAGTTCTTC
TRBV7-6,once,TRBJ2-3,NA,CASSLPRERLRTDTQYF,TGTGCCAGCAGCTTGCCCCGGGAGCGGCTACGCACAGATACGCAGTATTTT
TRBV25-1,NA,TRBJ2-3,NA,CASSWTVQADTQYF,TGTGCCAGCAGTTGGACAGTGCAGGCAGATACGCAGTATTTT